Sequencing of this T cell receptor beta chain was carried out in a study of cytomegalovirus exposure and HLA in healthy donors (dated by TCRdb to the late 2010s). At the level of the whole study: According to an earlier analysis of a few hundred of the donors, roughly 180 million T cells yielded some 110 million unique TCR beta sequences and approximately 300 Gb of sequence data. An early release that covered fewer than 800 HLA-typed donors contained about 290 gigabases of sequencing data and 65 million to 100 million unique TCR sequences. The genetic ancestry cluster associated with self-reported Caucasian donors included 81% of the roughly 400 genotyped donors. The study aimed to test whether cataloging public T cell receptors could reveal signatures of past pathogen exposure. The study profiled the T cell repertoires of about 640 subjects by immunosequencing and related them to cytomegalovirus serostatus. Along with the roughly 670-subject first cohort, a separate validation cohort of over a hundred different subjects was used. To predict cytomegalovirus infection status, the study combined high-throughput TCR immunosequencing, statistical association of individual TCRs with disease status, and machine learning. To study patterns of TCR occurrence, a later analysis re-analyzed previously published TCR beta repertoires from around 670 donors and added high-resolution HLA genotyping. Rather than drawing on any new phenotypic data, the later analysis identified candidate immune exposures from TCR beta sequences and the way those sequences occurred across donors. In an earlier analysis of around 540 of the donors, high-throughput TCR beta sequencing was used to judge whether each TCR beta V gene segment behaved as functional or pseudogenic. Donor age, sex, ethnicity and CMV serostatus were compiled together with the repertoire data. In a later genetic analysis, genome-wide SNP genotypes for about 55% of the 666 donors were used, and that subset was treated as a discovery cohort. Every repertoire in the discovery cohort had been generated on one and the same sequencing platform. Class I and class II HLA loci were covered by the typing at four-digit resolution. The number of donors typed differed by locus, with about 620-630 for A, B, C, DRB1 and DQB1, over 500 for DQA1, 600 to 610 for DPA1, and some 450 for DPB1. Because of strong linkage in the cohort, five DR-DQ haplotypes were treated as single units for association and clustering. Among 300 to 500 genotyped donors of the cohort, an average of around 240,000 unique TCR beta nucleotide sequences was sequenced per donor, of which approximately 18% were non-productive. General conclusions and limits of the study: According to a later genetic analysis, donors in an Asian-associated ancestry cluster had fewer N-insertions in productive TCRs than the approximately 630-donor mean. Presence/absence analyses assumed roughly uniform sequencing depth across donors, an assumption that may not hold. The earlier analysis of about 600 of the donors excluded approximately 17 rarely observed V segments, including chromosome 9 orphons, because counts were too low. According to the authors, the approach could potentially be generalized to other disease states and immunological phenotypes. The cohort was sequenced for TCR beta chains only, and without alpha or paired-chain data the features that could be detected were limited. Linkage disequilibrium might explain the correlated functional status among segregating V segments, but an unknown experimental factor could not be ruled out. A later analysis found that most CMV-associated TCR beta chains appeared HLA-restricted, with HLA associations seemingly driven largely by CMV exposure. Strong co-occurrence of HLA alleles, especially DR and DQ, made assigning TCR associations to individual alleles difficult. While some public TCRs were present in many individuals, most TCR sequences turned up only very rarely across donors. A further reported finding was that TCR beta sequences accurately predicted the HLA-A and HLA-B alleles for most subjects in the first cohort. Because HLA typing was missing for some donors at each locus, association tests included only the typed subset. The 87-base-pair reads could not distinguish some IMGT-functional V segments, including TRBV6-2 and TRBV6-3, so those segments were excluded. In vitro tests confirmed that a few of the cytomegalovirus-associated TCR beta chains recognize cytomegalovirus antigens. V-gene and J-gene trimming of TCR beta chains was associated with a missense DCLRE1C variant in a later genetic analysis, and the association was replicated in an independent cohort. A cluster of highly shared sequence variants was judged likely to be a technical artifact of the sequencing pipeline. Broadly in line with IMGT annotations, most TCR beta V segments showed up in productive rearrangements about 87% or about 30% of the time in an earlier analysis of 587 of the donors. Specific HLA alleles were associated with 15,000 to 20,000 TCR beta sequences at a false discovery rate of 0.05 in a later analysis. In a later analysis, HLA-associated TCR beta chains were found to be more clonally expanded and to have lower generation probabilities than equally common non-associated chains. According to a later analysis, TCR association rates differed among HLA loci, with DRB1 alleles showing the most associated TCRs and HLA-C alleles showing the fewest. The only immune exposure information available for the cohort was CMV serostatus. The classifier was reported to diagnose cytomegalovirus status with high specificity and sensitivity in both the original cohort and the validation cohort. A later analysis reported that several top co-occurrence clusters appeared linked to parvovirus B19, influenza, CMV and Epstein-Barr virus. In the study, 150 to 200 TCR beta chains were listed as associated with cytomegalovirus.

Library method: the immunoSEQ multiplex PCR assay. A mixture of 60 forward primers for TCR Vbeta segments and 13 reverse primers for TCR Jbeta segments was used in the multiplex PCR. A multiplex PCR assay on genomic DNA amplified the CDR3 region of rearranged TCR beta genes. Amplified TCR beta libraries were sequenced as 87-base-pair reads on the Illumina HiSeq System. The study's processing was this. In a later analysis, tens of millions of unique TCR beta chains were counted across the 650 to 750 repertoires, and approximately 11 million of these chains were shared by at least two donors. Raw reads were error-corrected and collapsed into unique sequences by a nearest-neighbor algorithm in which closely related sequences were merged to remove PCR and sequencing errors. V, D and J gene segments were assigned by aligning CDR3 sequences to IMGT reference sequences. Each retained sequence needed at least a six-nucleotide match to both a V gene segment and a J gene segment. A rearrangement counted as productive if the CDR3 had no stop codons and remained in frame with V and J, and every other rearrangement counted as non-productive. Following IMGT convention, CDR3 was defined as the stretch from the second conserved V-encoded cysteine up to the conserved J-encoded phenylalanine. The earlier analysis of roughly 590 of the donors excluded sequences that lacked an unambiguous match to a single V gene segment. An earlier analysis of several hundred of the donors called V segments functional above 56.7% productive rearrangements and segregating when the between-donor standard deviation exceeded 5%. A statistical classification framework was developed to diagnose cytomegalovirus status using the catalog of TCR beta chain sequences. V and J gene assignment, in a later analysis, came from comparing TCR nucleotide sequences with IMGT/GENE-DB human TR gene sequences. Using the TCRdist pipeline, a later analysis assigned CDR3 sequences along with most-parsimonious VDJ recombination scenarios. In a later analysis, each TCR beta chain was defined by its CDR3 amino acid sequence together with its V-gene family, and reads lacking a unique V-gene family were excluded. A later analysis removed 592 highly shared, low-generation-probability nucleotide sequences to deal with suspected cross-contamination and a sequencing artifact. A later analysis calculated a clonal expansion index for each public chain from normalized within-repertoire ranks of inferred template counts. Generation probabilities in a later analysis came from a VDJ recombination model fitted to out-of-frame rearrangements, and those results were checked against IGoR. Hypergeometric tests were used in a later analysis to score TCR-TCR, TCR-HLA and TCR-CMV co-occurrence, with a repertoire-size bias correction applied to the TCR pairs. False discovery rates were estimated in a later analysis by permuting HLA or CMV assignments 20 times. In a later analysis, co-occurring TCRs were grouped with DBSCAN, and TCRdist sequence similarity was added when clustering was performed within HLA-allele-positive subsets. Co-occurrence clustering excluded repertoires with fewer than 30,000 or more than 120,000 public chains, plus five with anomalous nucleotide sharing. This is the immuneACCESS table as TCRdb keeps it, with only in-frame sequences that have V and J called. A part of the clones is gone; compared with another copy, unresolved V genes explain less than half, and the rest is unexplained. The V and J calls and clone size are taken from that table; D and trimming were inferred from the DNA. This sample lists about 170,000 clones; roughly three quarters were detected once. Clones ranked in the top ten supply under 3% of the sample.

Relative to germline, V is 0 bases shorter and J is 8 bases shorter, with 10 bases between their ends. The germline V gene (reference sequence) provides CDR1 LNHDA and CDR2 SQIVND. Spanning cysteine to phenylalanine, the CDR3 consists of 13 amino acids. The entry retains the CDR3 DNA only, 39 bases that are in frame from base 1. Comment on this clone: Its recognized antigen is unknown. Within one base of it there is no much larger clone, and no base qualities were kept.

The cohort consisted of 650 to 850 healthy bone marrow donors. At the time of sampling, every cohort member was nominally healthy, though immune exposures that went unrecorded were likely present. The donor tested CMV seronegative and was one of the 352 seronegative cohort members. A peripheral blood sample was collected from each donor, and TCR beta sequencing was performed on peripheral blood mononuclear cells. The Qiagen DNeasy Blood Extraction Kit was used to extract genomic DNA from the blood cell samples. The source of this sequence is a woman between 45 and 65 years old in good health and CMV-seronegative. The V and J genes are TRBV19 and TRBJ1-2; TRBD1 is a weak D gene call, 5 bases matching. The sequenced sample was PBMCs. The CDR3 here reads CASSIDRAQGYTF. At the DNA level, the sequence is TGTGCCAGTAGTATAGACAGGGCGCAGGGCTACACCTTC.